This entry lists 31 T cell receptor beta chains sequenced from one sample in a study of blood T cell repertoires in COVID-19. The table came from immunoSEQ multiplex PCR; TCRdb's copy has only in-frame clones and leaves some out. The table has approximately 210,000 clones, approximately 90% seen once. The sequencing input was PBMCs or T cells enriched from blood (not recorded which). The source is a woman in her twenties or thirties who had recovered from COVID-19.

This chain connects TRBV15 to TRBJ2-7, with no clear D. Germline V CDR1 and CDR2: LNHNV, YYDKDF (reference sequence). Trimming removed 3 bases at V and 8 bases at J, with 14 bases between. The CDR3 length is 13 residues. DNA for the CDR3: TGTGCCACCAGCAGCCTTACACAGATACAGCAGTACTTC. Protein: CATSSLTQIQQYF. Complete variable domain (other parts from reference TRBV15 and TRBJ2-7): DAMVIQNPRYQVTQFGKPVTLSCSQTLNHNVMYWYQQKSSQAPKLLFHYYDKDFNNEADTPDNFQSRRPNTSFCFLDIRSPGLGDTAMYLCATSSLTQIQQYFGPGTRLTVT.

The chain is built from TRBV11-2 and TRBJ1-2, with D hard to call. CDR1 and CDR2 (germline): SGHAT, FQNNGV. With 1 base removed from V and 8 bases from J, the gap between germline ends came to 8 bases. The CDR3 runs 12 residues. The CDR3 region is CASSLGLNGYTF. DNA of the CDR3: TGTGCCAGCAGCTTAGGGCTCAACGGCTACACCTTC.

This clone showed up just a few times. The V gene is TRBV6-5, the J gene TRBJ1-5, with D possibly being TRBD1 (6 bases). The germline V and J ends were trimmed by 1 base and 4 bases, with 11 bases remaining between them. The CDR3 is 15 residues long. CDR1 is MNHEY, CDR2 SVGAGI, per germline. The CDR3 region has the DNA TGTGCCAGCAGTTACTTCCGACAGGATAATCAGCCCCAGCATTTT. It specifies CASSYFRQDNQPQHF.

In its sample, this clone was seen a few times. The chain joins TRBV15 to TRBJ2-7; 10 bases map to TRBD1. J was trimmed by 3 bases and V by 3 bases; bases with no gene match: 2. The germline CDR1 and CDR2 sequences are LNHNV and YYDKDF (reference sequence). The CDR3 length is 14 residues. The CDR3 sequence is CATSRGTGDYEQYF. CDR3 bases: TGTGCCACCAGCAGGGGGACAGGGGACTACGAGCAGTACTTC.

The V gene is TRBV7-9, the J gene TRBJ1-2; 9 bases line up with TRBD1. The trim removed 1 base at V and 3 bases at J, leaving 3 bases unmatched. This CDR3 comprises 15 residues. Germline V gene sequence: CDR1 SEHNR, CDR2 FQNEAQ (reference sequence). The CDR3 reads CASSLGGQGDYGYTF. The CDR3 nucleotides read TGTGCCAGCAGCTTAGGGGGACAGGGCGACTATGGCTACACCTTC. The full variable domain, with the rest looked up from reference TRBV7-9 and TRBJ1-2, is DTGVSQNPRHKITKRGQNVTFRCDPISEHNRLYWYRQTLGQGPEFLTYFQNEAQLEKSRLLSDRFSAERPKGSFSTLEIQRTEQGDSAMYLCASSLGGQGDYGYTFGSGTRLTVV.

The rearrangement links TRBV25-1 to TRBJ1-6, with D possibly matching TRBD1 (6 bases). The CDR3 runs to 13 residues. The V end was cut by 6 bases, the J end by 8 bases, with 11 bases between. The V gene's germline CDR1 is MGHDK and CDR2 SYGVNS. CDR3 DNA sequence: TGTGCCAGCAGCTTACAGGGTTATTCACCCCTCCACTTT. Translating it yields CASSLQGYSPLHF.

Concerning this clone itself: Mismatch with germline at one junction end may stem from a read error. V usage is TRBV7-2 and J usage is TRBJ2-5, with 7 bases fitting TRBD2. Germline V gives CDR1 SGHTA, CDR2 FQGNSA. The CDR3 has 13 amino acids. CDR3 region: CASSLASGETQYF. CDR3 DNA sequence: TGTGCCAGCAGCCTAGCTAGCGGTGAGACCCAGTACTTC.

This rearrangement joins TRBV5-8 to TRBJ2-3; a possible D gene is TRBD1 (6 bases). The V and J ends lost 4 bases and 3 bases respectively, with 18 bases between them. The CDR3 consists of 16 residues. Germline-derived CDR1 and CDR2 are SGHTS and YDEGEE. CDR3: CASSRTRGKGTDTQYF. CDR3 nucleotide sequence: TGTGCCAGCAGCAGAACCAGGGGCAAGGGGACAGATACGCAGTATTTT. Filled out from reference TRBV5-8 and TRBJ2-3, the complete variable domain reads EAGVTQSPTHLIKTRGQQATLRCSPISGHTSVYWYQQALGLGLQFLLWYDEGEERNRGNFPPRFSGRQFPNYSSELNVNALELEDSALYLCASSRTRGKGTDTQYFGPGTRLTVL.

This chain uses TRBV12-5 with TRBJ1-3; a possible D gene is TRBD1 (5 bases). The CDR3 extends over 16 amino acids. Germline CDR1 LGHNT, CDR2 FRNRAP. Trimming pared 7 bases from V and 0 bases from J, leaving 16 bases between. The CDR3 DNA follows: TGTGCTAGTGCCTCCGGGGGGGGGAACTCTGGAAACACCATATATTTT. Its protein product is CASASGGGNSGNTIYF.

This clone was detected only a few times. V usage is TRBV4-1 and J usage is TRBJ2-2; 8 positions match TRBD1. CDR1 and CDR2 from the germline V gene are MGHRA and YSYEKL. V shed 1 base and J 4 bases; nucleotides not matched to a gene: 2. The CDR3 runs to 15 residues. CDR3 sequence: CASSQGTGLTGELFF. The CDR3 region has the DNA TGCGCCAGCAGCCAAGGGACAGGGCTCACCGGGGAGCTGTTTTTT.

The chain recombines TRBV7-9 with TRBJ1-1; no reliable D call. The V end was cut by 2 bases, the J end by 1 base, with 8 bases between. CDR3 length: 14 residues. Germline V CDR1 and CDR2: SEHNR, FQNEAQ (reference sequence). Here the CDR3 reads CASSLNRRNTEAFF. The CDR3 DNA reads TGTGCCAGCAGCTTAAATCGGAGGAACACTGAAGCTTTCTTT.

Only one count was recorded for this clone. CDR3 DNA sequence: TGTGCCAGCAAGGGGGCTGGCAATCAGCCCCAGCATTTT. Protein product: CASKGAGNQPQHF. The chain employs TRBV2 and TRBJ1-5; 7 bases agree with TRBD1. There are 13 residues in the CDR3. The V and J ends lost 7 bases and 2 bases, in that order; junction bases with no gene match: 2. In germline, CDR1 is SNHLY, CDR2 FYNNEI.

The chain employs TRBV6-5 and TRBJ2-1; D possibly corresponds to TRBD2 (6 bases). There are 14 residues in the CDR3. Trimming shortened V by 6 bases and J by 6 bases, and 15 bases separated the two germline ends. CDR1 is MNHEY and CDR2 is SVGAGI in the germline V gene. The CDR3 nucleotides read TGTGCCAGCAGGCCTCCCGGGACTCGCAATGAGCAGTTCTTC. Amino acid sequence: CASRPPGTRNEQFF.

The chain links TRBV5-1 to TRBJ1-1; 11 positions match TRBD1. The CDR3 is 17 residues long. The germline CDR1 and CDR2 sequences are SGHRS and YFSETQ. Trimming took 7 bases from V and 0 from J; bases not matched to a gene: 11. CDR3 in DNA: TGCGCCAGCGGTTCAGGACAGGGGGCAATATTGAACACTGAAGCTTTCTTT. Its translation: CASGSGQGAILNTEAFF.

This chain joins TRBV2 and TRBJ2-1, with TRBD2 identical over 10 bases. CDR3 length: 15 amino acids. V trimming: 3 bases; J trimming: 6 bases; junction bases outside the gene matches: 5. Germline V gene sequence: CDR1 SNHLY, CDR2 FYNNEI. The CDR3 here is CASSEGLASGNEQFF. CDR3 in DNA: TGTGCCAGCAGTGAGGGACTAGCGAGTGGCAATGAGCAGTTCTTC.

CDR3 bases: TGTGCCAGCAGCTTAGAGCTGGGGGGTCGGGACAGCGACCTCTATGGCTACACCTTC. Translation gives CASSLELGGRDSDLYGYTF. The chain recombines TRBV11-2 with TRBJ1-2, with TRBD1 identical over 7 bases. CDR3 length: 19 amino acids. V lost 0 bases and J lost 4; bases outside the gene matches: 17. Germline CDR1 SGHAT, CDR2 FQNNGV.

The chain carries TRBV11-3 and TRBJ2-1, with D maybe TRBD1 (6 bases). The germline gives CDR1 SGHNT, CDR2 YENEEA. V lost 4 bases and J lost 7, with 17 bases in between. The CDR3 has 15 amino acids. Here the CDR3 reads CASSSTGPLPNEQFF. The CDR3 DNA reads TGTGCCAGCAGCTCGACAGGACCTCTCCCAAATGAGCAGTTCTTC.

DNA for the CDR3: TGTGCCAGCAGCCAAGGTACTTCCGTCTATGGCTACACCTTC. Protein: CASSQGTSVYGYTF. V usage is TRBV3-1 (or the pseudogene TRBV3-2) and J usage is TRBJ1-2; D uncertain. V was cut by 1 base and J by 4 bases, with 10 bases left in between. Germline V gives CDR1 LGHDT, CDR2 YNNKEL (reference sequence). The CDR3 loop spans 14 amino acids.

V usage is TRBV4-2 and J usage is TRBJ1-3, with D perhaps TRBD1 (6 bases). From germline, CDR1 is LGHNA and CDR2 YNFKEQ. Trimming left V 4 bases short and J 6 bases short, with 19 bases between. This CDR3 has 16 amino acids. This CDR3 is CASSPRKGVQENTIYF. Here the CDR3 DNA reads TGTGCCAGCAGCCCCAGAAAGGGGGTTCAAGAAAACACCATATATTTT.

The chain carries TRBV7-9 and TRBJ2-1; D possibly corresponds to TRBD1 (5 bases). Trimming pared 7 bases from V and 10 bases from J, leaving 14 bases between. In germline, CDR1 is SEHNR, CDR2 FQNEAQ (reference sequence). This CDR3 contains 12 residues. CDR3 sequence (DNA): TGTGCCAGCAACGCAAATAGGGGCGAGCAGTTCTTC. It is translated as CASNANRGEQFF.

This clone was seen a few times. The V and J genes are TRBV6-5 and TRBJ1-3, with 9 bases lining up with TRBD1. CDR3 size: 16 residues. Germline lookup yields CDR1 MNHEY and CDR2 SVGAGI. Trimming cost V 2 bases and J 6 bases; bases outside gene matches: 8. CDR3 sequence reads: CASSYAPTGGENTIYF. In nucleotides, the CDR3 is TGTGCCAGCAGTTACGCCCCCACAGGGGGCGAAAACACCATATATTTT.

This chain uses TRBV29-1 with TRBJ1-2; possibly TRBD1 for D (6 bases). This CDR3 comprises 13 residues. CDR1 and CDR2 from the germline V gene are SQVTM and ANQGSEA. Trimming stripped 5 bases from V and 0 bases from J, with 10 bases between. The CDR3 loop is CSVRQETNYGYTF. In DNA form, the CDR3 reads TGCAGCGTTAGACAGGAAACTAACTATGGCTACACCTTC. Complete variable domain (other parts from reference TRBV29-1 and TRBJ1-2): SAVISQKPSRDICQRGTSLTIQCQVDSQVTMMFWYRQQPGQSLTLIATANQGSEATYESGFVIDKFPISRPNLTFSTLTVSNMSPEDSSIYLCSVRQETNYGYTFGSGTRLTVV.

The chain is built from TRBV7-6 and TRBJ1-1; 8 nucleotides align to TRBD1. Trimming took 5 bases from V and 4 from J; bases not matched to a gene: 9. Germline-derived CDR1 and CDR2 are SGHVS and FNYEAQ. The CDR3 has 15 residues. The CDR3 DNA reads as TGTGCCAGCAGCGCGACCGGACAGGGACCCACTGAAGCTTTCTTT. This encodes CASSATGQGPTEAFF.

The chain couples TRBV19 to TRBJ2-2; weak D call: TRBD2 (5 bases). Trimming removed 3 bases from V and 6 bases from J, with 5 bases in between. CDR3 length equals 12 residues. CDR1 and CDR2 (germline): LNHDA, SQIVND (reference sequence). CDR3 nucleotide sequence: TGTGCCAGTAGTATGAGGGCCGGGGAGCTGTTTTTT. It translates to CASSMRAGELFF.

This sequence joins TRBV19 and TRBJ1-2; possible D gene TRBD1, 5 bases. Trimming took 3 bases from V and 2 from J, leaving 10 bases between them. There are 14 residues in the CDR3. Germline CDR1 is LNHDA and CDR2 is SQIVND (reference sequence). CDR3 bases: TGTGCCAGTAGTATCAGGGTCCCCAACTATGGCTACACCTTC. Translation: CASSIRVPNYGYTF.

This clone was seen once. The chain joins TRBV9 to TRBJ2-7; D is possibly TRBD2 (6 bases). Germline V gene data show CDR1 as SGDLS and CDR2 as YYNGEE. V was pared by 4 bases and J by 2 bases, with 13 bases between. The CDR3 loop spans 14 amino acids. CDR3 in DNA: TGTGCCAGCAGCCCCACCGGGAGAACCTACGAGCAGTACTTC. Residues: CASSPTGRTYEQYF.

The rearrangement joins TRBV19 to TRBJ1-5; 7 bases line up with TRBD1. The V gene end was trimmed by 4 bases and the J gene end by 1 base; junction bases not matched to a gene: 7. The germline gives CDR1 LNHDA, CDR2 SQIVND (reference sequence). The CDR3 spans 16 residues. CDR3 coding DNA: TGTGCCAGTAGTACCCAACGGACAGGAAGCAATCAGCCCCAGCATTTT. Residues: CASSTQRTGSNQPQHF.

Only a few counts were recorded for this clone. The chain carries TRBV7-9 and TRBJ2-1, with 14 bases matching TRBD2. Trimming at V came to 4 bases and at J to 0 bases, leaving 5 bases not matched to a gene. Per germline, CDR1 SEHNR and CDR2 FQNEAQ (reference sequence). This CDR3 region has 18 residues. This CDR3 reads CASSSRTSGGSSYNEQFF. The CDR3 DNA sequence: TGTGCCAGCAGCTCCCGGACTAGCGGGGGGAGCTCCTACAATGAGCAGTTCTTC.

The V and J genes are TRBV9 and TRBJ1-2, with 9 bases aligning to TRBD1. The CDR3 totals 17 residues. CDR1 and CDR2 from the germline V gene are SGDLS and YYNGEE. J lost 0 bases, V lost 3 bases, and 9 bases had no gene match. Here the CDR3 reads CASSGAGQGGSNYGYTF. The CDR3, as DNA: TGTGCCAGCAGCGGAGCGGGACAGGGAGGGTCTAACTATGGCTACACCTTC.

This chain links TRBV28 with TRBJ2-7; 12 nucleotides align to TRBD2. With 2 bases clipped from V and 4 bases from J, the junction kept 3 bases outside the gene matches. The CDR3 sequence is 15 residues long. The germline CDR1 and CDR2 sequences are MDHEN and SYDVKM. The CDR3: CASSLDLAGGYEQYF. CDR3 sequence (DNA): TGTGCCAGCAGTTTAGACCTAGCGGGAGGGTACGAGCAGTACTTC.

This chain links TRBV6-5 with TRBJ2-2; TRBD2 matches 8 bases. CDR1 MNHEY and CDR2 SVGAGI come from the germline V gene. J gave up 4 bases and V 3 bases, and 4 bases lay outside the gene matches. The CDR3 has 15 residues. Here the CDR3 reads CASSYRGGSTGELFF. Written as DNA, the CDR3 is TGTGCCAGCAGTTATCGGGGGGGGAGCACCGGGGAGCTGTTTTTT.